The rows below give T cell receptor beta chains drawn from one sample of a study of technical replicates of blood from a handful of donors. TCRdb's copy holds only in-frame clones and misses some; the assay was immunoSEQ multiplex PCR. The sample lists more than 45,000 clones; 90% to 95% were seen once. What was sequenced was PBMCs. The receptor source for this set is a human donor in good health. Some clones in this sample may be carry-over from other donors' samples. CDR3s leave out the opening cysteine and the closing phenylalanine or tryptophan. Expanded clones are given a class, and other clones once, few, many or no size at all.

. | TRBJ2-7 | TRBV11-3 | ASSLSGNPVYEQY
. | TRBJ2-7 | TRBV7-2 | ASSWGPYEQY
. | TRBJ1-5 | TRBV2 | ASRYRGPNQPQH
. | TRBJ2-7 | TRBV20-1 | SARGGAEQY
. | TRBJ1-2 | TRBV19 | ASSISAGAKGYGYT
. | TRBJ1-5 | TRBV7-9 | ASSLSGDSQPQH
. | TRBJ1-6 | TRBV10-3 | AISRTGGNSPLH
few | TRBJ2-7 | TRBV29-1 | SASPGHSSYEQY
. | TRBJ2-1 | TRBV6-1 | ASSDGRGNEQF
. | TRBJ2-7 | TRBV5-6 | ASSGGTGGYEQY
. | TRBJ1-3 | TRBV25-1 | ASQSPGGSGNTIY
. | TRBJ1-1 | TRBV30 | ACWGTGAEAF
. | TRBJ2-5 | TRBV18 | ASSSGSQETQY
once | TRBJ2-3 | TRBV18 | ASSPLPGTDTQY
once | TRBJ2-1 | TRBV9 | ASSVAPWSGGGQEQF
. | TRBJ1-5 | TRBV19 | ASSIIGNQPQH
. | TRBJ2-7 | TRBV10-2 | ASRDLSGAYEQY
. | TRBJ2-3 | TRBV10-3 | ATRAGLAGTDTQY
. | TRBJ2-1 | TRBV27 | ASSLIAGGYNEQF
. | TRBJ2-2 | TRBV5-1 | ASSLLANTGELF
. | TRBJ1-1 | TRBV29-1 | SVDMGAQTRTEAF
. | TRBJ2-1 | TRBV4-3 | ASSQVGRGLNNEQF
. | TRBJ2-3 | TRBV9 | ASSVAGSFSSTDTQY
. | TRBJ2-2 | TRBV19 | ASSPRTGNTGELF
. | TRBJ2-1 | TRBV4-2 | ASSQEGSGTLGGNEQF
. | TRBJ1-2 | TRBV7-2 | ASSKPGGGLYGYT
. | TRBJ1-1 | TRBV5-4 | ASSRGGQYMNTEAF
once | TRBJ2-7 | TRBV7-2 | ASSMGYYYEQY
few | TRBJ1-1 | TRBV7-2 | ASSFWTPNTEAF
. | TRBJ1-3 | TRBV5-1 | ASSGGLDSGNTIY
once | TRBJ2-7 | TRBV7-7 | ASSLDISYEQY
. | TRBJ1-1 | TRBV11-3 | ASSPSENTEAF
. | TRBJ1-5 | TRBV6-5 | ASSYRGQSNQPQH
once | TRBJ2-3 | TRBV19 | ASRTLAGALDTQY
once | TRBJ1-1 | TRBV7-3 | ASSYTGGTEAF
. | TRBJ2-3 | TRBV6-6 | ASSLTGIDTDTQY
. | TRBJ2-3 | TRBV21-1 | ASSQNDGTASTDTQY
. | TRBJ1-5 | TRBV5-8 | ASSLVAGEGQPQH
. | TRBJ1-1 | TRBV7-9 | ASSIRQGVNTEAF
once | TRBJ2-3 | TRBV6-4 | ASSERGTDTQY
. | TRBJ2-1 | TRBV27 | ASSFFLQGHNEQF
. | TRBJ2-1 | TRBV5-6 | ASSLASGGLGQF
once | TRBJ1-1 | TRBV5-1 | ASRMTGGTEAF
. | TRBJ1-1 | TRBV6-1 | ASSQPYSEYTEAF
. | TRBJ2-6 | TRBV30 | AATGTSTGGANVLT
. | TRBJ1-3 | TRBV5-1 | ASSSGQGGNTIY
. | TRBJ2-6 | TRBV2 | ASSIGVGGANVLT
. | TRBJ2-2 | TRBV29-1 | SVEATGELF
. | TRBJ2-7 | TRBV7-2 | ASSFLSVSYEQY
. | TRBJ2-6 | TRBV19 | ASSMDFGANVLT
. | TRBJ2-5 | TRBV5-4 | ASSLGSGGAGETQY
. | TRBJ2-7 | TRBV5-1 | ASSFTGVEQY
. | TRBJ2-7 | TRBV30 | AWSDDSGWAAYEQY
. | TRBJ1-5 | TRBV5-6 | ASSLYGQGGQPQH